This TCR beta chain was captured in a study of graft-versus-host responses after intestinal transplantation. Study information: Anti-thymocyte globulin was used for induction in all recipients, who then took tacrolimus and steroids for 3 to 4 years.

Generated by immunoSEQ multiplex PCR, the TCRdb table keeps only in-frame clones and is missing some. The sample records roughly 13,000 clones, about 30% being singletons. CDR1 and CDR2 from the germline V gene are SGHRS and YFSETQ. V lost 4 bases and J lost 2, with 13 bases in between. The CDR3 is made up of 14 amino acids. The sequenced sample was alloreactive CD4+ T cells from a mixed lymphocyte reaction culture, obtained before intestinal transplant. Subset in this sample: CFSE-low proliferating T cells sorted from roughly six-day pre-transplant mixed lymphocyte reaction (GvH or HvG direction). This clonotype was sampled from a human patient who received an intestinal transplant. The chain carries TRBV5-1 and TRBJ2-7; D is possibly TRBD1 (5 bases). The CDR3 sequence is CASSVQGPPYEQYF. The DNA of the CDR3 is TGCGCCAGCAGCGTCCAGGGTCCCCCCTACGAGCAGTACTTC.